Sequencing of this T cell receptor (beta chain) was carried out in a study of blood T cell repertoires in COVID-19. Study in general: Sites in the United States, Italy and Spain provided acute and convalescent COVID-19 samples.

V lost 0 bases to trimming and J lost 11 bases; unmatched junction nucleotides: 5. Germline V gives CDR1 MGHRA, CDR2 YSYEKL. This CDR3 region has 14 residues. In the original workflow: Reference gene primer amplification gave nucleated cell count estimates. The method was immunoSEQ multiplex PCR; TCRdb's version includes in-frame clones alone and lacks a portion of them. V and J calls plus clone size are reproduced from that table; the DNA served to infer D and trimming. The sample includes 40,000 to 60,000 clones, 68% seen only once; the top ten take roughly 8.8%. The sequence was obtained from a woman aged 70-85 years with acute or convalescent COVID-19. This chain connects TRBV4-1 to TRBJ2-2; 8 positions match TRBD1. Sequencing was carried out using peripheral blood. This CDR3 reads CASSQEGRGRELFF. CDR3 bases: TGCGCCAGCAGCCAAGAGGGCAGGGGGCGAGAGCTGTTTTTT.